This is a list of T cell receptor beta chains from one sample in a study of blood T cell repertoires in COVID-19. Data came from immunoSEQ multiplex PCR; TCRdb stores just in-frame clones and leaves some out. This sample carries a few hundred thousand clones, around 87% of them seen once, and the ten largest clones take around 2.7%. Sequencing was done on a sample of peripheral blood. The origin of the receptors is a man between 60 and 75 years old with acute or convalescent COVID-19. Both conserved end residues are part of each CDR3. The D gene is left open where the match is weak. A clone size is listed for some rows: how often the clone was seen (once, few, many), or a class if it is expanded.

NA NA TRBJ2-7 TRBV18 TGTGCCAGCTCACCACAGCCTATCTACGAGCAGTACTTC CASSPQPIYEQYF
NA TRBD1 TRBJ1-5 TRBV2 TGTGCCAGCAGAGAGACAGGGAATCAGCCCCAGCATTTT CASRETGNQPQHF
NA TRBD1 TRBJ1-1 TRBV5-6 TGTGCCAGCAGCCTAATGGGACAGGGGTTCGGGAACACTGAAGCTTTCTTT CASSLMGQGFGNTEAFF
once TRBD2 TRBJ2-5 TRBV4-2 TGTGCCAGCAGCCAAGATCGGGGGGGGCCCCGGGGGACCCAGTACTTC CASSQDRGGPRGTQYF
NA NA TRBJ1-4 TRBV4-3 TGCGCCAGCAGCCAAGATTTGGACAGCGCTAATGAAAAACTGTTTTTT CASSQDLDSANEKLFF
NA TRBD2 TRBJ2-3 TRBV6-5 TGTGCCAGCAGCCGGGGGGGGACTAGCACAGATACGCAGTATTTT CASSRGGTSTDTQYF
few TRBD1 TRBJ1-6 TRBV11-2 TGTGCCAGCAGCCGGACAGGGGGAAATTCACCCCTCCACTTT CASSRTGGNSPLHF
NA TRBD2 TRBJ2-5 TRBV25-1 TGTGCCAGCAGTGAAGAGATACTAGCGGGGGGGCCAAAGACCCAGTACTTC CASSEEILAGGPKTQYF
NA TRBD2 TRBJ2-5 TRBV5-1 TGCGCCAGCGGACTAGCCGGTGAGGTGGGGGAGGCCCAGTACTTC CASGLAGEVGEAQYF
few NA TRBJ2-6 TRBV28 TGTGCCAGCAGTCCCAGACGGGGAGGGGCCAACGTCCTGACTTTC CASSPRRGGANVLTF
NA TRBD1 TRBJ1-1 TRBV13 TGTGCCAGCAGCTTTTCGAGCAGGGGGCTTGTGAGGAACACTGAAGCTTTCTTT CASSFSSRGLVRNTEAFF
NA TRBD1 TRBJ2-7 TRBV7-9 TGTGCCAGCAGCCCCCCCGGGACAGGGGACGAGCAGTACTTC CASSPPGTGDEQYF
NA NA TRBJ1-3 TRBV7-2 TGTGCCAGCAGTCTACGGGGGAGCTCTGGAAACACCATATATTTT CASSLRGSSGNTIYF
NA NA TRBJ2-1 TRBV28 TGTGCCAGCACCATATGGGGACTTGCTTACAATGAGCAGTTCTTC CASTIWGLAYNEQFF
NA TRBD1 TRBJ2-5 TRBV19 TGTGCCAGTAGCTTTGGGACAGGCCAAGAGACCCAGTACTTC CASSFGTGQETQYF
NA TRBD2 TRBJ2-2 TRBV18 TGTGCCAGCTCACCACCACGGGGAGGGTCCGGGGAGCTGTTTTTT CASSPPRGGSGELFF
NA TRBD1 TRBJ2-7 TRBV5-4 TGTGCCAGCAGCTTGGACAGGGGGCAGGGGGAGCAGTACTTC CASSLDRGQGEQYF
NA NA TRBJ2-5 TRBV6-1 TGTGCCAGCAGCGAAGACAGGGAGACCCAGTACTTC CASSEDRETQYF
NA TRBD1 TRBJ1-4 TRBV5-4 TGTGCCAGCAGCCCCGGGACAGATGAAAAACTGTTTTTT CASSPGTDEKLFF
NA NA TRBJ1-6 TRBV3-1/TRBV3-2 TGTGCCAGCAGCCAAGCCGGGAATTCACCCCTCCACTTT CASSQAGNSPLHF
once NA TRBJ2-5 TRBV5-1 TGCGCCAGCAGCCCGCCGGTCCAAGAGACCCAGTACTTC CASSPPVQETQYF
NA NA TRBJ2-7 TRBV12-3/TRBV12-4 TGTGCCAGCAGCTTAACTTACGAGCAGTACTTC CASSLTYEQYF
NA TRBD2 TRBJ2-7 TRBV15 TGTGCCACCAGCAGCCGACTAGCGGGGATCTACGAGCAGTACTTC CATSSRLAGIYEQYF
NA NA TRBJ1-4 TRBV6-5 TGTGCCAGCCTGAAGCTAGGCCTCCGGGGTGAAAAACTGTTTTTT CASLKLGLRGEKLFF
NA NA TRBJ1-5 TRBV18 TGTGCCAGCTCACCACTGGGCCAGGGTGGGGATCAGCCCCAGCATTTT CASSPLGQGGDQPQHF
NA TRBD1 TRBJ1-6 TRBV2 TGTGCCAGCAGCACAGGGGGCGCGATCCCACCCCTCCACTTT CASSTGGAIPPLHF
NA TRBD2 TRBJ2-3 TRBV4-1 TGCGCCAGCAGCCAAGATGGCGGGGGTACAGATACGCAGTATTTT CASSQDGGGTDTQYF
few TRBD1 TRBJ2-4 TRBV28 TGTGCCAGCCGTTGGATAGGGGACAGGGGAAACATTCAGTACTTC CASRWIGDRGNIQYF
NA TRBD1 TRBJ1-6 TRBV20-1 TGCAGTGCTAGTAGACAGGGGGCCGGGAATTCACCCCTCCACTTT CSASRQGAGNSPLHF
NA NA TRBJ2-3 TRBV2 TGTGCCAGCAGTTCTATGGGGCTATCAAGCACAGATACGCAGTATTTT CASSSMGLSSTDTQYF
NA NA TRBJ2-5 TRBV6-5 TGTGCCAGCAGTTGGGCCATCCAAGAGACCCAGTACTTC CASSWAIQETQYF
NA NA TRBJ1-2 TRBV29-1 TGCAGCGTCCTCGGGAAGAACTATGGCTACACCTTC CSVLGKNYGYTF
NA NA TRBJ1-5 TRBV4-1 TGCGCCAGCAGCCAAGAGTTGGGCCGCGATCAGCCCCAGCATTTT CASSQELGRDQPQHF
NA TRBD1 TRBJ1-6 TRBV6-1 TGTGCCAGCAGGTCAACAGGGGGGGATTCACCCCTCCACTTT CASRSTGGDSPLHF
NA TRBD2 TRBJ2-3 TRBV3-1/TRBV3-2 TGTGCCAGCAGCCAAGATCTGGGGACTAGCGGGGAAACGCAGTATTTT CASSQDLGTSGETQYF
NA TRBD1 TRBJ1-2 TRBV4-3 TGCGCCAGCAGCCCTGGACAGGCTAACTATGGCTACACCTTC CASSPGQANYGYTF
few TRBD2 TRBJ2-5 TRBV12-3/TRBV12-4 TGTGCCAGCAACTACCCCGGGGGGGAGACCCAGTACTTC CASNYPGGETQYF
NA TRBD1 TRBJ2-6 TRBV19 TGTGCCACCCCACTCGGGACAGACCTCTCTGGGGCCAACGTCCTGACTTTC CATPLGTDLSGANVLTF
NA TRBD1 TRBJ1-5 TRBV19 TGTGCCAGTAGACCACCTCGGGACAGGGGGCGCAATCAGCCCCAGCATTTT CASRPPRDRGRNQPQHF
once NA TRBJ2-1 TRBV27 TGTGCCAGCAGTCCGAATTCAGGGGGGAGCTCCTACAATGAGCAGTTCTTC CASSPNSGGSSYNEQFF